The T cell receptor (beta chain) under discussion was sequenced for a study of T-cell memory formation after mild COVID-19. The V end was cut by 1 base, the J end by 4 bases, with 3 bases between. This CDR3 spans 11 amino acids. Germline V gene sequence: CDR1 GTSNPN, CDR2 SVGIG (reference sequence). A single record per CDR3 protein comes from TCRdb applying MiXCR to the 5' RACE reads. The sample shows roughly 130,000 distinct CDR3 sequences, 17% of them seen only once. The sequence was collected from a young man who had mild COVID-19 (a few samples of this study predate the infection). Cell type and time point are not known. The V and J genes are TRBV30 and TRBJ2-3; D gene uncertain. The sample consisted of PBMCs or a T cell subset sorted from them (not recorded which). The chain's CDR3 is CAWSGSDTQYF. DNA for the CDR3: TGTGCCTGGAGTGGGTCAGATACGCAGTATTTT.